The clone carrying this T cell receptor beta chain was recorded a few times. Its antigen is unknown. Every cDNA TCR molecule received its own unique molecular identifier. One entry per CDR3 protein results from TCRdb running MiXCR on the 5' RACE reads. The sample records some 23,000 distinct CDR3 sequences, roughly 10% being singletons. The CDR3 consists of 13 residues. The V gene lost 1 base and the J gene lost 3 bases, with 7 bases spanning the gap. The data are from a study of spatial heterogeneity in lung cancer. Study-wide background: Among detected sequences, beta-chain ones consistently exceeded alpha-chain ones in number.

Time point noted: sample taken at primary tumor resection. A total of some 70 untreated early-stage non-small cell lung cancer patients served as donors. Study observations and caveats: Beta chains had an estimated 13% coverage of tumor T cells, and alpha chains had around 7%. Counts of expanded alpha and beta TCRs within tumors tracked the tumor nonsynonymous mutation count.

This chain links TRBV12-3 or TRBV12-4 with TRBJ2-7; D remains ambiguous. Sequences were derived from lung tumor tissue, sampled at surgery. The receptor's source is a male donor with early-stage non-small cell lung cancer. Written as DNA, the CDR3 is TGTGCCAGCAGTTTAGTGACCAGCTACGAGCAGTACTTC. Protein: CASSLVTSYEQYF.